Described below is a single T cell receptor beta chain sequence and its context. Per germline, CDR1 DFQATT and CDR2 SNEGSKA (reference sequence). J gave up 5 bases and V 4 bases, and 4 bases lay outside the gene matches. This CDR3 contains 13 residues. Authors' analysis steps: Reference gene primers were amplified, and this amplification served to estimate nucleated cell counts. Assay used: immunoSEQ multiplex PCR; TCRdb lists only in-frame clones, some missing. For V, J and clone size, that table is used; D and trimming come from the DNA. The sample lists 100,000 to 120,000 clones, roughly nine tenths occurring once. This sample is part of a study of blood T cell repertoires in COVID-19. Study-level information: The United States, Italy and Spain supplied acute and convalescent COVID-19 samples. T cells, B-cell-depleted T cells, or PBMCs supplied cDNA or gDNA.

Sequencing input: peripheral blood. The sequence derives from a human donor in a cohort sampled during active COVID-19. V and J are TRBV20-1 and TRBJ1-5; 8 bases fit TRBD1. CDR3 DNA: TGCAGTGCTACTGACAGGGGAGATCAGCCCCAGCATTTT. It encodes CSATDRGDQPQHF.